A single sample gave rise to the 7 T cell receptor beta chains below, sequenced in a study of early T cells in non-severe SARS-CoV-2 infection (dated by TCRdb to 2020 to 2022). The library relied on 5' RACE. Data came from a NextSeq 500. TCRdb ran its own pipeline on the public reads, namely fastp trimming at Q25 and MiXCR clone calling, and kept in-frame beta chains. Entries that share a CDR3 protein sequence are merged under the most common genes and DNA. This sample holds about 84,000 distinct CDR3 sequences; 9% to 14% were observed only once. About 2.7% of the sample comes from the top ten. Sample: whole blood. The receptors derive from an adult who was a healthcare worker with PCR-confirmed SARS-CoV-2 infection or an uninfected control (not recorded which).

The chain recombines TRBV10-3 with TRBJ2-1; no firm D call. Trimming took 8 bases from V and 0 from J, leaving 11 bases between them. Germline lookup yields CDR1 ENHRY and CDR2 SYGVKD. The CDR3 covers 14 residues. DNA for the CDR3: TGTGCCATCCCCGCCACTTGCTCCTACAATGAGCAGTTCTTC. Translated, it gives CAIPATCSYNEQFF.

The V gene is TRBV10-3, the J gene TRBJ2-7; D is tentatively TRBD1 or TRBD2 (5 bases each). In germline, CDR1 is ENHRY, CDR2 SYGVKD. The CDR3 covers 16 residues. The V end was cut by 4 bases, the J end by 4 bases, with 20 bases between. Written as DNA, the CDR3 is TGTGCCATCAGTGCCGTTGAAGCAGAGGGACCATACGAGCAGTACTTC. This translates into CAISAVEAEGPYEQYF.

The chain has TRBV6-6 and TRBJ1-1, with TRBD1 identical over 10 bases. The CDR3 is made up of 15 amino acids. The trim removed 4 bases at V and 11 bases at J, leaving 13 bases unmatched. Germline V lookup: CDR1 MNHNY, CDR2 SVGAGI (reference sequence). CDR3 in DNA: TGTGCCAGCAGTTTCGACCGGGACAGGGGAGGTCGGGCTTTCTTT. It specifies CASSFDRDRGGRAFF.

V usage is TRBV18 and J usage is TRBJ2-3; 9 bases align to TRBD2. Germline values: CDR1 KGHSH, CDR2 LQKENI. Trimming at V came to 4 bases and at J to 2 bases, leaving 4 bases not matched to a gene. The CDR3 loop spans 15 amino acids. The CDR3 spells CASSLRGGTTDTQYF. CDR3 DNA: TGTGCCAGCTCACTGCGGGGGGGAACCACAGATACGCAGTATTTT.

The sample holds a few counts of this clonotype. This chain links TRBV20-1 with TRBJ2-7; 7 bases are a match to TRBD1. The CDR3 runs 16 residues. Germline V gene data show CDR1 as DFQATT and CDR2 as SNEGSKA (reference sequence). V shed 1 base, J shed 4 bases, and the junction held 13 bases outside the gene matches. CDR3 DNA: TGCAGTGCTAGAGGGCCTACGGGACAGAAGAATTACGAGCAGTACTTC. As protein: CSARGPTGQKNYEQYF.

This clonotype was counted at least ten times. The V and J genes are TRBV29-1 and TRBJ2-2, with 7 bases fitting TRBD1. Germline values: CDR1 SQVTM, CDR2 ANQGSEA. This CDR3 is built from 14 residues. V was clipped by 5 bases and J by 2 bases; unmatched bases: 5. DNA for the CDR3: TGCAGCGTTTTATACAGGGGCAACACCGGGGAGCTGTTTTTT. This translates into CSVLYRGNTGELFF.

There are many counts of this clonotype. This rearrangement joins TRBV2 to TRBJ1-1; D is possibly TRBD1 (5 bases). The CDR3 loop spans 14 amino acids. V lost 4 bases and J lost 6, with 15 bases in between. The V gene's germline CDR1 is SNHLY and CDR2 FYNNEI. Here the CDR3 reads CASSGGAAWAEAFF. The CDR3 bases are TGTGCCAGCAGTGGAGGGGCAGCCTGGGCTGAAGCTTTCTTT.